This T cell receptor (beta chain) was obtained from a study of T cell repertoires in ileal Crohn's disease. Study details: Every patient was operated on for stricturing (roughly 61%) or penetrating (39%) complications. About half of patients got postoperative therapy: roughly 12 thiopurines, fewer than 20 anti-TNF. Study conclusions and caveats: Every patient over 26.8% clonality showed endoscopic recurrence.

Approximately 550 nanograms of biopsy DNA per sample underwent TCRB immunosequencing. TCRdb's table, derived via immunoSEQ multiplex PCR, lists solely in-frame clones and lacks some. This table has several thousand clones, more than 75% appearing once. To note about this clone: The target antigen is unknown.

This receptor was taken from an adult with Crohn's disease. Specimen: ileal tissue.

CDR3 DNA sequence: TGTGCCAGCAGTGTTGTCCTAGCGGGGGGGCCTGACTACAATGAGCAGTTCTTC. Translation: CASSVVLAGGPDYNEQFF. This chain uses TRBV6-1 with TRBJ2-1; TRBD2 matches at 12 bases. The CDR3 loop spans 18 amino acids. Germline loops: CDR1 MNHNS, CDR2 SASEGT. The J segment lost 3 bases and the V segment lost 4 bases, leaving 10 bases of the junction unmatched.